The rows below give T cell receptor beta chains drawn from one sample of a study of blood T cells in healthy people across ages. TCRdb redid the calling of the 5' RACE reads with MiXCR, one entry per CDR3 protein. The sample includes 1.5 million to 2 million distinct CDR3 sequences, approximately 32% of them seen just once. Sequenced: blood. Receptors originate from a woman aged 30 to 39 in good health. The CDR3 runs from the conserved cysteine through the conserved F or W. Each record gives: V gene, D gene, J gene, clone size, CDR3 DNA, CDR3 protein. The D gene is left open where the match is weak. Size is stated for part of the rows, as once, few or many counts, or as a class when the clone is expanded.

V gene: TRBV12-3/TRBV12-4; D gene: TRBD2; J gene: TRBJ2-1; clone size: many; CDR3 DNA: TGTGCCAGCAGGGTAGCGGGACCAAAGCAGTTCTTC; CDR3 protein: CASRVAGPKQFF
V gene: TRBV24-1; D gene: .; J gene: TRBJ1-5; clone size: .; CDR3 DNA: TGTGCCACCAGTGCCCGTGGGGGTTATCAGCCCCAGCATTTT; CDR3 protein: CATSARGGYQPQHF
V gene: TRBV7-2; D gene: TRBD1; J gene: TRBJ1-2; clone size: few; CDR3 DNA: TGTGCCAGCAGCTTACAGGGGGCCAATCTCTATGGCTACACCTTC; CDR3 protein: CASSLQGANLYGYTF
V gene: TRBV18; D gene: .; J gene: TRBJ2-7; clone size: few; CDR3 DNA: TGTGCCAGCTCAACTCGGGACGCATGGTACTTC; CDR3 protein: CASSTRDAWYF
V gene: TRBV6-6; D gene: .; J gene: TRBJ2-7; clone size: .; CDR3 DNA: TGTGCCAGCAGTTACTCGAAGGCAGGCTACGAGCAGTACTTC; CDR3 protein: CASSYSKAGYEQYF
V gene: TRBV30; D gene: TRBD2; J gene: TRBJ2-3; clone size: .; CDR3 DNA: TGTGCCTGGAGCACTAGCGGGGGGTTTAATACGCAGTATTTT; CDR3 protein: CAWSTSGGFNTQYF
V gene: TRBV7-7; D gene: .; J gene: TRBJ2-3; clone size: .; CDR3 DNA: TGTGCCAGCAGCACCAAGGAACCTAGCACAGATACGCAGTATTTT; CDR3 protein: CASSTKEPSTDTQYF
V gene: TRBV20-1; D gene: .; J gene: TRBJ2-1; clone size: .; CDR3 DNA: TGCAGTGCTAGGGGGGGCCCCCCCGTAGATGAGCAGTTCTTC; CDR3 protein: CSARGGPPVDEQFF
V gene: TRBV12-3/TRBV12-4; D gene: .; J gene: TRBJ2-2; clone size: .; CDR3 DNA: TGTGCCAGCAGTTTGTCGTATGGCCTTTTGAACACCGGGGAGCTGTTTTTT; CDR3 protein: CASSLSYGLLNTGELFF
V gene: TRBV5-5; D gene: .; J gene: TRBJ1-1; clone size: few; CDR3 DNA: TGTGCCAGCAGAAGGGACGGGGTAATGGACACTGAAGCTTTCTTT; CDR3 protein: CASRRDGVMDTEAFF
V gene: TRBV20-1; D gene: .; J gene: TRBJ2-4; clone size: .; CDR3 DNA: TGCAGTGCTAGGGAACAGGGTCTGTCCAAAAACATTCAGTACTTC; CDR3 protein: CSAREQGLSKNIQYF
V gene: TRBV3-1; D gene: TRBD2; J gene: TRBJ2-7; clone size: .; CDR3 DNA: TGTGCCAGCAGACAGACCTACCTACCTAGCGGGGCGTACGAGCAGTACTTC; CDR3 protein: CASRQTYLPSGAYEQYF
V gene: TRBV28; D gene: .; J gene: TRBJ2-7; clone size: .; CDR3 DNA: TGTGCCAGCAGCACAACCCCCGGGGCCAGCTCCTACGAGCAGTACTTC; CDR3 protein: CASSTTPGASSYEQYF
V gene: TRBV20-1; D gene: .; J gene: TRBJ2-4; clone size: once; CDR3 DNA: TGCAGTGCTAGAGATCGTCCGGTAGGGTTTGAAAACATTCAGTACTTC; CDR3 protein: CSARDRPVGFENIQYF
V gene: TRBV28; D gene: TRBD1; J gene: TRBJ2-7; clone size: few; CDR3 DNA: TGTGCCAGCAGTAAAGTACAGGGGTTAACCTACGAGCAGTACTTC; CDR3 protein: CASSKVQGLTYEQYF
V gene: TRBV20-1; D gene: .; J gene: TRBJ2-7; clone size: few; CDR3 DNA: TGCAGTGCTAGAGATCGAGGGAGCTCCTACGAGCAGTACTTC; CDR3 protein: CSARDRGSSYEQYF
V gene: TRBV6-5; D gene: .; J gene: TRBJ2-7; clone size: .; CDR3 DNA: TGTGCCAGCAGTTACTCGCGGCCGGGGGAGCAGTACTTC; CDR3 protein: CASSYSRPGEQYF
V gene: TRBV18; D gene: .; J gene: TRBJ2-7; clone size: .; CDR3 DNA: TGTGCCAGCTCAGGGCTGGGCGTATGGTACGAGCAGTACTTC; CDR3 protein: CASSGLGVWYEQYF
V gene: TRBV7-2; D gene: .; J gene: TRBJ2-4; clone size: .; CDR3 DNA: TGTGCCAGCAGCTCATGGAATCAGGACCGGGGAAAGCAGTACTTC; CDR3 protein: CASSSWNQDRGKQYF
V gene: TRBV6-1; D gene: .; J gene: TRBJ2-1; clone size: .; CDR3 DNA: TGTGCCAGCAGAGGGGTCTGGGGGGCGGGTAATGAGCAGTTCTTC; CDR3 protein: CASRGVWGAGNEQFF
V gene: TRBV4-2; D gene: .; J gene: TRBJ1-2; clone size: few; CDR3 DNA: TGTGCCAGCAGCGGTCCCTGGTGGCAGGCCAGGAGGAGGTATAATGGCTACACCTTC; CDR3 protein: CASSGPWWQARRRYNGYTF
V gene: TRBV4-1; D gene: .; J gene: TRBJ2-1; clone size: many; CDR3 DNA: TGCGCCAGCAGCCAAGAGCACCCTTCGAGCTCCTACAATGAGCAGTTCTTC; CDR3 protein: CASSQEHPSSSYNEQFF
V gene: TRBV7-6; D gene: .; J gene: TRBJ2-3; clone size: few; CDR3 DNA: TGTGCCAGCAGCTTGGAAGGGCCTCCTAGCACAGATACGCAGTATTTT; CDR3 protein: CASSLEGPPSTDTQYF
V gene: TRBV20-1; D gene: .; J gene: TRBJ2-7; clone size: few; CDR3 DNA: TGCAGTGCTAGAGATTACTCCACTAGCCTATTGGACGAGCAGTACTTC; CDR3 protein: CSARDYSTSLLDEQYF
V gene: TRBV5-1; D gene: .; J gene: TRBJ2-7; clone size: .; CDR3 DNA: TGCGCCAGCAGCAGCGCAGGGATGCGGGAGCAGTACTTC; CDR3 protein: CASSSAGMREQYF